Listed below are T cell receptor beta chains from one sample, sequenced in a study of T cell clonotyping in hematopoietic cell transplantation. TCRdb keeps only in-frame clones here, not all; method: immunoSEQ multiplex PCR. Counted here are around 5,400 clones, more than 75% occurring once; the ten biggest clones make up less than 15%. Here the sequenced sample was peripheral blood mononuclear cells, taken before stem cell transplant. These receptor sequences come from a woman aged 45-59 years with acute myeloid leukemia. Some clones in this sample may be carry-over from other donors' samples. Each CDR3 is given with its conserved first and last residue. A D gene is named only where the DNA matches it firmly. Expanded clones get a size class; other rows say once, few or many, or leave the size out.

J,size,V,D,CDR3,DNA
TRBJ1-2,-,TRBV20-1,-,CSGYSNYGYTF,TGCAGTGGCTACAGCAACTATGGCTACACCTTC
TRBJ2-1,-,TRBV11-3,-,CASSLSQTNEQFF,TGTGCCAGCAGCTTGAGCCAGACGAATGAGCAGTTCTTC
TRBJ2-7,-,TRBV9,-,CASSAGTHLPYEQYF,TGTGCCAGCAGCGCAGGGACACATCTACCCTACGAGCAGTACTTC
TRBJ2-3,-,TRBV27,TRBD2,CASSLLAGFTDTQYF,TGTGCCAGCAGTCTACTAGCGGGATTCACAGATACGCAGTATTTT
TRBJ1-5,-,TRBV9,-,CASSPKDINQPQHF,TGTGCCAGCAGCCCCAAGGACATTAATCAGCCCCAGCATTTT
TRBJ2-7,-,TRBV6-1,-,CASSEGQGFYEQYF,TGTGCCAGCAGTGAAGGTCAGGGATTCTACGAGCAGTACTTC
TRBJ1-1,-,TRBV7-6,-,CASSSDTNTEAFF,TGTGCCAGCAGCTCAGACACGAACACTGAAGCTTTCTTT
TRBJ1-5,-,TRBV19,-,CASSFQGWSNQPQHF,TGTGCCAGCTCCTTCCAGGGATGGAGCAATCAGCCCCAGCATTTT
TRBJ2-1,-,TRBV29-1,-,CSVVSARSYNEQFF,TGCAGCGTTGTTTCAGCGCGCTCATACAATGAGCAGTTCTTC
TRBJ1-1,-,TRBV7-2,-,CASRWGTGTFF,-
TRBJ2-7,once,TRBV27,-,CASSRSAGHFSYEQYF,TGTGCCAGCAGTAGATCCGCGGGACACTTCTCCTACGAGCAGTACTTC
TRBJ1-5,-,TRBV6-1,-,CASRTSGDSNQPQHF,TGTGCCAGCAGGACGTCCGGGGACAGCAATCAGCCCCAGCATTTT
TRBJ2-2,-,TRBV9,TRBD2,CASSDSGGRHTGELFF,TGTGCCAGCTCCGATAGCGGGGGGCGTCACACCGGGGAGCTGTTTTTT
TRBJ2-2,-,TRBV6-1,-,CASSESRPGELFF,TGTGCCAGCAGTGAATCTAGGCCCGGGGAGCTGTTTTTT
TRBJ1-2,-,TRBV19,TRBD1,CASSTRRQGGHYGYTF,TGTGCCAGTAGTACCCGGCGGCAGGGGGGGCACTATGGCTACACCTTC
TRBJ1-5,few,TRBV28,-,CASSLEGQQPQHF,TGTGCCAGCAGTTTGGAGGGGCAGCAGCCCCAGCATTTT
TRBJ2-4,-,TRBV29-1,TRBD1,CSVEAPVLTGVIQYF,TGCAGCGTTGAAGCCCCGGTCCTGACAGGGGTGATTCAGTACTTC
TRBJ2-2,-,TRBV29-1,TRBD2,CSAGTSGRGRAGELFF,TGCAGCGCCGGGACTAGCGGGAGGGGGAGGGCCGGGGAGCTGTTTTTT
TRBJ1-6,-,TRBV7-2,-,CASSVQGGHSPLHF,TGTGCCAGCAGCGTACAGGGAGGGCATTCACCCCTCCACTTT
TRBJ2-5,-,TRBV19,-,CASSTYGVQETQYF,TGTGCCAGTAGTACCTATGGGGTTCAAGAGACCCAGTACTTC
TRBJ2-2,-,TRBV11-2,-,CASTLVGPGELFF,TGTGCCAGCACCCTCGTGGGGCCCGGGGAGCTGTTTTTT
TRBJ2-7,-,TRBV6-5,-,CASSLGTRNSYEQYF,TGTGCCAGCAGCCTGGGGACCAGAAACTCCTACGAGCAGTACTTC